This T cell receptor (beta chain) was observed in a study of cytomegalovirus exposure and HLA in healthy donors. 13 Jbeta primers and 60 Vbeta primers were used for the PCR. Method: immunoSEQ multiplex PCR; TCRdb's copy keeps in-frame clones and lacks some. The sample carries more than 150,000 clones, approximately 81% recorded once. Concerning this clone itself: Its target is unknown.

Study-wide results and limits: It was around 160 TCR beta chains that were listed as cytomegalovirus-associated.

The receptor comes from a man between 50 and 59 years old in good health and CMV-seronegative. The specimen was PBMCs.

The DNA for the CDR3 is TGTGCCAGTAGTGCCAGGACAGGGGGCCAGTCTTATGGCTACACCTTC. This translates into CASSARTGGQSYGYTF. The chain employs TRBV19 and TRBJ1-2; 11 bases line up with TRBD1. Germline CDR1 reads LNHDA; CDR2 reads SQIVND (reference sequence). The CDR3 consists of 16 residues. J gave up 5 bases and V 5 bases, and 10 bases lay outside the gene matches.